This passage covers 20 T cell receptor beta chains from one sample sequenced in a study of cytomegalovirus exposure and HLA in healthy donors. The method was immunoSEQ multiplex PCR; TCRdb's version includes in-frame clones alone and lacks a portion of them. The sample lists approximately 260,000 clones, 70% to 90% seen once, with 1% to 1.5% in the top ten. The sequenced sample was PBMCs. The receptors were gathered from a woman in her twenties or thirties in good health and CMV-seropositive.

The chain employs TRBV30 and TRBJ2-2; D is unclear. Trimming removed 3 bases from V and 1 base from J, with 6 bases in between. The CDR3 extends over 13 amino acids. CDR1 is GTSNPN, CDR2 SVGIG, per germline (reference sequence). The CDR3 nucleotides are TGTGCCTGGAGGCGTGGGAACACCGGGGAGCTGTTTTTT. Protein: CAWRRGNTGELFF.

The chain has TRBV5-1 and TRBJ2-7, with D perhaps matching TRBD2 (5 bases). V was clipped by 4 bases and J by 1 base, with 18 bases between them. Germline V gene sequence: CDR1 SGHRS, CDR2 YFSETQ. CDR3 length: 16 amino acids. The DNA of the CDR3 is TGCGCCAGCAGCCTGGGAGCGTTAGCCGGTTCCTACGAGCAGTACTTC. Protein: CASSLGALAGSYEQYF.

This clone was recorded only once. V usage is TRBV13 and J usage is TRBJ1-1, with 8 nucleotides matching TRBD1. V was clipped by 4 bases and J by 5 bases; unmatched bases: 9. The length of the CDR3 is 15 residues. The germline V gene has CDR1 PRHDT and CDR2 FYEKMQ (reference sequence). This CDR3 reads CASSSPQGASTEAFF. CDR3 in DNA: TGTGCCAGCAGCTCCCCTCAGGGGGCTAGTACTGAAGCTTTCTTT.

Only one count was recorded for this clone. Other DNA sequences in this specimen translate into the identical CDR3. The V call is TRBV9, the J call TRBJ2-2, with D possibly TRBD1 on 5 matching bases. Trimming removed 1 base from V and 3 bases from J, with 7 bases in between. This CDR3 contains 14 residues. Germline loops: CDR1 SGDLS, CDR2 YYNGEE. The CDR3 protein is CASSVQGYTGELFF. The CDR3 DNA sequence: TGTGCCAGCAGCGTACAGGGCTACACCGGGGAGCTGTTTTTT.

The rearrangement joins TRBV10-3 to TRBJ2-7, with D tentatively TRBD2 (5 bases). Per germline, CDR1 ENHRY and CDR2 SYGVKD. Trimming removed 6 bases from V and 4 bases from J, with 7 bases in between. CDR3 length equals 11 residues. CDR3 region: CAIRGEYEQYF. The CDR3 DNA follows: TGTGCCATCAGGGGAGAGTACGAGCAGTACTTC.

The chain uses TRBV29-1 and TRBJ2-7, with 7 bases identical to TRBD2. The CDR3 length is 14 residues. Losses at the gene ends were 3 bases for V and 2 bases for J; bases not matched to a gene: 7. CDR1 is SQVTM, CDR2 ANQGSEA, per germline. The CDR3 sequence: CSVELGGRPYEQYF. CDR3 nucleotide sequence: TGCAGCGTTGAGTTGGGGGGGAGGCCCTACGAGCAGTACTTC.

The chain couples TRBV5-1 to TRBJ2-1; 7 bases are a match to TRBD1. Germline lookup yields CDR1 SGHRS and CDR2 YFSETQ. This CDR3 has 15 residues. V lost 0 bases, J lost 8 bases, and 8 bases stayed unmatched. The CDR3, as DNA: TGCGCCAGCAGCTTGGGACCATACAGGGGCGATGAGCAGTTCTTC. Its protein is CASSLGPYRGDEQFF.

The genes are TRBV27 and TRBJ2-2; TRBD1 matches 8 bases. CDR3 length: 18 amino acids. CDR1 is MNHEY and CDR2 is SMNVEV in the germline V gene (reference sequence). V lost 5 bases, J lost 1 base, and 12 bases stayed unmatched. CDR3 loop: CASSPGTGIYLNTGELFF. The CDR3 DNA follows: TGTGCCAGCAGTCCCGGGACAGGCATATACTTGAACACCGGGGAGCTGTTTTTT.

CDR3 sequence reads: CASSLKRGQGRTYEQYF. The CDR3 region has the DNA TGTGCCAGCAGTTTAAAGCGTGGGCAGGGTAGGACCTACGAGCAGTACTTC. The chain carries TRBV27 and TRBJ2-7; the D gene is possibly TRBD1 (5 bases). There are 17 residues in the CDR3. Trimming cost V 2 bases and J 2 bases, with 19 bases left between them. The germline V gene has CDR1 MNHEY and CDR2 SMNVEV (reference sequence).

The rearrangement joins TRBV28 to TRBJ2-3, with TRBD2 matching 9 bases. This CDR3 is built from 15 residues. Germline lookup yields CDR1 MDHEN and CDR2 SYDVKM. After removal of 2 bases from V and 4 bases from J, the junction contained 4 bases not matched to a gene. Here the CDR3 DNA reads TGTGCCAGCAGTTTAGCGGGAGGGGGTGCAGATACGCAGTATTTT. This codes for CASSLAGGGADTQYF.

The chain links TRBV27 to TRBJ1-1, with unresolved D. The CDR3 length is 12 residues. Trimming stripped 6 bases from V and 0 bases from J, with 5 bases between. The V gene's germline CDR1 is MNHEY and CDR2 SMNVEV (reference sequence). The chain's CDR3 is CASRTMNTEAFF. CDR3 nucleotide sequence: TGTGCCAGCAGGACAATGAACACTGAAGCTTTCTTT.

CDR3 sequence (DNA): TGCGCCAGCAGCATACAGGGTTTGAACACTGAAGCTTTCTTT. The encoded protein is CASSIQGLNTEAFF. The J gene is TRBJ1-1, the V gene TRBV5-1, with D tentatively TRBD1 (6 bases). CDR1 is SGHRS, CDR2 YFSETQ, per germline. Between the trimmed V and J ends, which lost 4 bases and 0 bases, there was a span of 10 bases. The length of the CDR3 is 14 residues.

The rearrangement joins TRBV27 to TRBJ1-3; D remains unclear. In germline, CDR1 is MNHEY, CDR2 SMNVEV (reference sequence). This CDR3 contains 15 residues. V was cut by 6 bases and J by 0 bases, with 12 bases left in between. The CDR3 nucleotides are TGTGCCAGCAGAGACATCCCGAGCTCTGGAAACACCATATATTTT. Its translation is CASRDIPSSGNTIYF.

This sequence joins TRBV27 and TRBJ2-7; 10 bases fit TRBD2. With V trimmed by 5 bases and J by 5 bases, 9 bases remained unmatched. CDR1 MNHEY and CDR2 SMNVEV come from the germline V gene (reference sequence). The CDR3 runs 15 residues. CDR3 bases: TGTGCCAGCAGTAAAGCGGGAGGGCGTAGGGACGAGCAGTACTTC. Translated, it gives CASSKAGGRRDEQYF.

The genes are TRBV29-1 and TRBJ2-3, with TRBD2 identical over 9 bases. Germline V CDR1 and CDR2: SQVTM, ANQGSEA. This CDR3 has 15 residues. V was pared by 2 bases and J by 5 bases, with 8 bases of the junction left unmatched. Here the CDR3 reads CSVERVAGVGDTQYF. The CDR3 nucleotides are TGCAGCGTTGAACGAGTAGCGGGAGTGGGAGATACGCAGTATTTT.

This sequence joins TRBV14 and TRBJ1-1; the D gene is possibly TRBD1 (5 bases). Germline V gives CDR1 SGHDN, CDR2 FVKESK. The CDR3 extends over 15 amino acids. The germline V and J ends were trimmed by 1 base and 4 bases, with 13 bases remaining between them. The chain's CDR3 is CASSQVGGVSTEAFF. CDR3 bases: TGTGCCAGCAGCCAAGTTGGAGGGGTGAGCACTGAAGCTTTCTTT.

The chain uses TRBV27 and TRBJ2-7; perhaps TRBD1 as D (8 bases). The CDR3 has 14 amino acids. Trimming cost V 6 bases and J 6 bases, with 18 bases left between them. Per germline, CDR1 MNHEY and CDR2 SMNVEV (reference sequence). CDR3 sequence: CASRGTGERGEQYF. In DNA, the CDR3 is TGTGCCAGCAGGGGGACAGGCGAGCGGGGCGAGCAGTACTTC.

The rearrangement joins TRBV18 to TRBJ2-1, with TRBD2 matching over 8 bases. The germline CDR1 and CDR2 sequences are KGHSH and LQKENI. With V trimmed by 4 bases and J by 7 bases, 12 bases remained unmatched. The CDR3 runs 16 residues. The CDR3 bases are TGTGCCAGCTCACGAGTACTAGCGGACCTTGAAAATGAGCAGTTCTTC. Translating gives CASSRVLADLENEQFF. The variable domain in full, completed from reference TRBV18 and TRBJ2-1, reads NAGVMQNPRHLVRRRGQEARLRCSPMKGHSHVYWYRQLPEEGLKFMVYLQKENIIDESGMPKERFSAEFPKEGPSILRIQQVVRGDSAAYFCASSRVLADLENEQFFGPGTRLTVL.

J is TRBJ1-2 and V is TRBV18; D is possibly TRBD1 (6 bases). In germline, CDR1 is KGHSH, CDR2 LQKENI. V lost 3 bases and J lost 2, with 13 bases in between. The CDR3 loop spans 15 amino acids. In nucleotides, the CDR3 is TGTGCCAGCTCACCTCGACAGGCAATGAACTATGGCTACACCTTC. This sequence encodes CASSPRQAMNYGYTF.

Only one count was recorded for this clone. The V call is TRBV10-3, the J call TRBJ1-2; 9 bases match TRBD1. With 2 bases clipped from V and 8 bases from J, the junction kept 9 bases outside the gene matches. The CDR3 sequence is 15 residues long. The germline gives CDR1 ENHRY, CDR2 SYGVKD. The CDR3 nucleotides are TGTGCCATCAGTGAGGGGTGGGGGACAGGGATCGGCTACACCTTC. Translated, it gives CAISEGWGTGIGYTF.